The 19 T cell receptor beta chains listed next were all sequenced from one sample in a study of OX40 agonist ivuxolimab in advanced cancers. Clones were read by immunoSEQ multiplex PCR, and TCRdb kept only the in-frame ones, dropping some. The sample consists of over 80,000 clones, around 90% of them appearing once. Material: CD4+ or CD8+ T cells sorted from blood, obtained in a trial of the OX40 agonist ivuxolimab. Source of these receptors: an adult with an advanced solid tumor such as melanoma, head and neck, liver or kidney cancer.

V usage is TRBV18 and J usage is TRBJ1-4, with 10 bases aligning to TRBD1. This CDR3 has 15 residues. The V segment lost 3 bases and the J segment 8 bases; nucleotides outside the gene matches: 6. Germline CDR1 KGHSH, CDR2 LQKENI. The DNA for the CDR3 is TGTGCCAGCTCACCCGGACAGGGGGTTTTAGAAAAACTGTTTTTT. Amino acids: CASSPGQGVLEKLFF. Filled out from reference TRBV18 and TRBJ1-4, the complete variable domain reads NAGVMQNPRHLVRRRGQEARLRCSPMKGHSHVYWYRQLPEEGLKFMVYLQKENIIDESGMPKERFSAEFPKEGPSILRIQQVVRGDSAAYFCASSPGQGVLEKLFFGSGTQLSVL.

This clone was detected a few times. The rearrangement uses TRBV19 and TRBJ1-5, with D possibly matching TRBD1 (6 bases). V dropped 5 bases and J dropped 5 bases, with 16 bases sitting between them. CDR3 length: 15 residues. Per the germline V gene, CDR1 is LNHDA and CDR2 is SQIVND (reference sequence). CDR3 coding DNA: TGTGCCAGTAGTGAAGGAGGGGGACTCTATCAGCCCCAGCATTTT. Translation gives CASSEGGGLYQPQHF. The full variable domain, in which reference TRBV19 and TRBJ1-5 provide the parts outside the CDR3, is DGGITQSPKYLFRKEGQNVTLSCEQNLNHDAMYWYRQDPGQGLRLIYYSQIVNDFQKGDIAEGYSVSREKKESFPLTVTSAQKNPTAFYLCASSEGGGLYQPQHFGDGTRLSIL.

The rearrangement joins TRBV18 to TRBJ2-1; TRBD2 matches 10 bases. The germline V gene encodes CDR1 KGHSH and CDR2 LQKENI. The CDR3 extends over 15 amino acids. The junction had 8 bases not matched to a gene; V was cut back by 6 bases and J by 6 bases. CDR3 nucleotides: TGTGCCAGCTCCCCGGGGACTAGCGCACTCAATGAGCAGTTCTTC. As protein: CASSPGTSALNEQFF. The full variable domain, rest sourced from reference TRBV18 and TRBJ2-1, is NAGVMQNPRHLVRRRGQEARLRCSPMKGHSHVYWYRQLPEEGLKFMVYLQKENIIDESGMPKERFSAEFPKEGPSILRIQQVVRGDSAAYFCASSPGTSALNEQFFGPGTRLTVL.

The chain is built from TRBV14 and TRBJ2-3, with TRBD2 matching over 7 bases. Germline V lookup: CDR1 SGHDN, CDR2 FVKESK. The CDR3 runs 16 residues. V lost 1 base, J lost 2 bases, and 6 bases stayed unmatched. In DNA, the CDR3 is TGTGCCAGCAGCCAAGTCTCCGGGAGGTCCACAGATACGCAGTATTTT. Residues: CASSQVSGRSTDTQYF.

This chain connects TRBV28 to TRBJ2-7; no definite D call. Trimming stripped 6 bases from V and 3 bases from J, with 6 bases between. The CDR3 totals 11 residues. The germline CDR1 and CDR2 sequences are MDHEN and SYDVKM. CDR3 nucleotides: TGTGCCAGCAGCGCCTTCTACGAGCAGTACTTC. It yields the protein CASSAFYEQYF.

The chain uses TRBV28 and TRBJ1-1, with D possibly TRBD1 on 6 matching bases. This CDR3 has 14 residues. The germline V and J ends were trimmed by 7 bases and 2 bases, with 14 bases remaining between them. Germline V lookup: CDR1 MDHEN, CDR2 SYDVKM. Here the CDR3 reads CASKIGGVNTEAFF. In DNA, the CDR3 is TGTGCCAGCAAAATAGGGGGGGTTAACACTGAAGCTTTCTTT.

The chain couples TRBV27 to TRBJ1-1; the D gene is possibly TRBD1 (6 bases). V lost 3 bases to trimming and J lost 11 bases, with 22 bases between them. The CDR3 contains 15 residues. Per the germline V gene, CDR1 is MNHEY and CDR2 is SMNVEV (reference sequence). CDR3 in DNA: TGTGCCAGCAGTTTTTCTCCCATCCTGGGGGCGGCCGCTTTCTTT. Translating it yields CASSFSPILGAAAFF.

The genes are TRBV28 and TRBJ1-1, with 8 bases matching TRBD1. Trimming removed 6 bases from V and 8 bases from J; junction bases left unmatched: 17. CDR1 and CDR2 (germline): MDHEN, SYDVKM. The CDR3 consists of 16 residues. In DNA, the CDR3 is TGTGCCAGCAGCAACCCCGCCCAGGGGGCTGCGTACGAAGCTTTCTTT. It specifies CASSNPAQGAAYEAFF.

The chain couples TRBV6-1 to TRBJ1-2, with 7 nucleotides matching TRBD1. Germline CDR1 is MNHNS and CDR2 is SASEGT. V was pared by 2 bases and J by 5 bases, with 8 bases of the junction left unmatched. The CDR3 totals 15 residues. CDR3 sequence reads: CASSELWDRGYGYTF. The CDR3 DNA is TGTGCCAGCAGTGAACTATGGGACAGAGGTTATGGCTACACCTTC.

This sequence joins TRBV2 and TRBJ2-7; D is possibly TRBD2 (5 bases). CDR1 SNHLY and CDR2 FYNNEI come from the germline V gene. Trimming stripped 7 bases from V and 3 bases from J, with 7 bases between. CDR3 size: 11 residues. CDR3 in amino acids: CASKLVYEQYF. In DNA, the CDR3 is TGTGCCAGCAAACTAGTCTACGAGCAGTACTTC.

The genes are TRBV19 and TRBJ1-3; D is unclear. The germline gives CDR1 LNHDA, CDR2 SQIVND (reference sequence). The CDR3 spans 12 residues. With 1 base removed from V and 3 bases from J, the gap between germline ends came to 1 base. Here the CDR3 reads CASSIGGNTIYF. In DNA, the CDR3 is TGTGCCAGTAGTATAGGTGGAAACACCATATATTTT.

Remarks on this clone: The same CDR3 is also encoded by other DNA sequences in this sample. This sequence joins TRBV28 and TRBJ1-2, with D tentatively TRBD1 (6 bases). V was shortened by 1 base and J by 4 bases, with 10 bases between the two germline ends. This CDR3 comprises 14 residues. CDR1 is MDHEN, CDR2 SYDVKM, per germline. The CDR3 nucleotides are TGTGCCAGCAGTTTATCGGGGGGCTTCTATGGCTACACCTTC. It is translated as CASSLSGGFYGYTF.

V is TRBV2 and J is TRBJ1-2; D not certain. Germline CDR1 SNHLY, CDR2 FYNNEI. The germline V and J ends were trimmed by 4 bases and 6 bases, with 15 bases remaining between them. The CDR3 is made up of 14 amino acids. The DNA of the CDR3 is TGTGCCAGCAGTGGGCGGGCAAGAAACGATGGCTACACCTTC. This encodes CASSGRARNDGYTF.

V gene TRBV7-9 combines with J gene TRBJ2-1; D is unresolved. The CDR3 sequence is 11 residues long. Looked up from germline, CDR1 is SEHNR and CDR2 is FQNEAQ (reference sequence). V lost 2 bases to trimming and J lost 7 bases, with 3 bases between them. This chain's CDR3 is CASSLRNEQFF. CDR3 DNA: TGTGCCAGCAGCTTAAGGAATGAGCAGTTCTTC.

The chain's CDR3 is CASSGRIQGGRLTGELFF. CDR3 nucleotide sequence: TGTGCCAGTAGTGGCCGCATTCAGGGGGGACGGCTTACCGGGGAGCTGTTTTTT. The V call is TRBV19, the J call TRBJ2-2; the D gene is possibly TRBD1 (7 bases). Germline V gives CDR1 LNHDA, CDR2 SQIVND (reference sequence). The CDR3 sequence is 18 residues long. Trimming shortened V by 5 bases and J by 5 bases, and 24 bases separated the two germline ends.

This clone was seen a handful of times. One end of the junction does not line up with germline, which may come from a read error. The chain carries TRBV6-1 and TRBJ1-5; TRBD1 aligns across 7 bases. This CDR3 is 14 amino acids long. In germline, CDR1 is MNHNS, CDR2 SASEGT. CDR3 nucleotide sequence: TGTGCCAGCGGTGACAGGGCAGGGGTTCAGCCCCAGCATTTT. It specifies CASGDRAGVQPQHF.

The J gene is TRBJ1-4, the V gene TRBV5-5; 7 positions agree with TRBD1. CDR3 size: 17 residues. V lost 4 bases to trimming and J lost 0 bases; unmatched junction nucleotides: 9. The germline V gene encodes CDR1 SGHKS and CDR2 YYEKEE (reference sequence). In nucleotides, the CDR3 is TGTGCCAGCAGCCCACCGGGACAGAGGGCAACTAATGAAAAACTGTTTTTT. Its protein is CASSPPGQRATNEKLFF. Full variable domain (remainder filled in from reference TRBV5-5 and TRBJ1-4): DAGVTQSPTHLIKTRGQQVTLRCSPISGHKSVSWYQQVLGQGPQFIFQYYEKEERGRGNFPDRFSARQFPNYSSELNVNALLLGDSALYLCASSPPGQRATNEKLFFGSGTQLSVL.

This sequence joins TRBV5-1 and TRBJ1-1; D ambiguous. This CDR3 is 14 amino acids long. The germline V and J ends were trimmed by 4 bases and 3 bases, with 13 bases remaining between them. Germline CDR1 and CDR2: SGHRS and YFSETQ. CDR3 sequence reads: CASSPRAGDTEAFF. DNA of the CDR3: TGCGCCAGCAGCCCCCGGGCCGGGGACACTGAAGCTTTCTTT.

This chain connects TRBV7-9 to TRBJ2-5, with D uncertain. The CDR3 spans 10 residues. Germline CDR1 reads SEHNR; CDR2 reads FQNEAQ (reference sequence). The germline V and J ends were trimmed by 3 bases and 7 bases, with 3 bases remaining between them. The CDR3 DNA sequence: TGTGCCAGCAGCTTCTGGACCCAGTACTTC. This translates into CASSFWTQYF. The full variable domain, with the rest looked up from reference TRBV7-9 and TRBJ2-5, is DTGVSQNPRHKITKRGQNVTFRCDPISEHNRLYWYRQTLGQGPEFLTYFQNEAQLEKSRLLSDRFSAERPKGSFSTLEIQRTEQGDSAMYLCASSFWTQYFGPGTRLLVL.